The clone carrying this T cell receptor beta chain was recorded at least ten times. Antigen specificity is unknown. Using RNA transcripts as the source, TCR beta CDR3 regions were amplified. RT-PCR in the first round (using the HTBI primer set) targeted the TCR CDR3. TCRdb reprocessed the multiplex PCR reads with MiXCR, giving one entry per CDR3 protein. The profile shows hundreds of thousands of distinct CDR3 sequences, roughly 15% of them singletons. This entry comes from a study of T cells in Graves' hyperthyroidism and ophthalmopathy. Study outcomes and limitations: Ophthalmopathy got predicted by the model a median approximately 6.3 months before its onset. Clonotypes that were expanded in thyroid above 0.001 mostly appeared in blood too.

Stability of Graves' hyperthyroidism was defined as absent ophthalmopathy progression within 18 months. Each diagnosis drew on symptoms, thyroxine, TRAb, thyroid ultrasound and orbital computed tomography findings. The material sequenced was blood. This TCR came from a woman in her thirties with Graves' hyperthyroidism.

CDR3 DNA: TGTGCCAGCCACAAGTGGGGGACAGGGGGCACTGAAGCTTTCTTT. Protein: CASHKWGTGGTEAFF. The V and J genes are TRBV2 and TRBJ1-1, with 11 bases lining up with TRBD1. This CDR3 has 15 amino acids. V trimming: 8 bases; J trimming: 4 bases; junction bases outside the gene matches: 9. Looked up from germline, CDR1 is SNHLY and CDR2 is FYNNEI.